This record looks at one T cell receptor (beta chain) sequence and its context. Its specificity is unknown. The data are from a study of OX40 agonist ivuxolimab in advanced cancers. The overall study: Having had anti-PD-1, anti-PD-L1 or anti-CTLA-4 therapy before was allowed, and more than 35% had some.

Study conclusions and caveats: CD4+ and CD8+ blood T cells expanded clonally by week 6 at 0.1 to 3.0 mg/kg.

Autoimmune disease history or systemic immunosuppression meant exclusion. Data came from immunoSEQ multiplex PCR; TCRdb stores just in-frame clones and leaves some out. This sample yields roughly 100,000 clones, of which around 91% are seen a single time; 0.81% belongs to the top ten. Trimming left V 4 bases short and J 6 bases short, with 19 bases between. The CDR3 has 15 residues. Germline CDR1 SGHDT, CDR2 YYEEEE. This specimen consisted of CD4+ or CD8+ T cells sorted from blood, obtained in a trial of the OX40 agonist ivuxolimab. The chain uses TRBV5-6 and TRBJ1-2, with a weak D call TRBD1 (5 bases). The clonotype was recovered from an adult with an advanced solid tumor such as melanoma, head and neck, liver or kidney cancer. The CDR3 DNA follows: TGTGCCAGCAGCCAAAATCCAGCAGGGACGAATGGCTACACCTTC. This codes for CASSQNPAGTNGYTF.